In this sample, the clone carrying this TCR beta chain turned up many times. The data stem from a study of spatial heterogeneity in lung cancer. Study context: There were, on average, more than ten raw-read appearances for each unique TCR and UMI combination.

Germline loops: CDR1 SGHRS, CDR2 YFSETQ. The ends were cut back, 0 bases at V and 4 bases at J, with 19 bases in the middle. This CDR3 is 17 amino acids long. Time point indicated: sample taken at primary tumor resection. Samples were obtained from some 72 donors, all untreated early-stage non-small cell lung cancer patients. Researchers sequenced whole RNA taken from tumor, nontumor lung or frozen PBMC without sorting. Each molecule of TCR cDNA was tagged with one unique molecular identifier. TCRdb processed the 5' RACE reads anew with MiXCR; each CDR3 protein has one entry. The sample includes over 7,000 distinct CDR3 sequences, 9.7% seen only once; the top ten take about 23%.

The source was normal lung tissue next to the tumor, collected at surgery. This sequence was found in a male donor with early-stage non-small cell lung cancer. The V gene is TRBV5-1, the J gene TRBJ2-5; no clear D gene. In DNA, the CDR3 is TGCGCCAGCAGCTTGGGGGCTGGCAGTCGAATCGGAGAGACCCAGTACTTC. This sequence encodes CASSLGAGSRIGETQYF.